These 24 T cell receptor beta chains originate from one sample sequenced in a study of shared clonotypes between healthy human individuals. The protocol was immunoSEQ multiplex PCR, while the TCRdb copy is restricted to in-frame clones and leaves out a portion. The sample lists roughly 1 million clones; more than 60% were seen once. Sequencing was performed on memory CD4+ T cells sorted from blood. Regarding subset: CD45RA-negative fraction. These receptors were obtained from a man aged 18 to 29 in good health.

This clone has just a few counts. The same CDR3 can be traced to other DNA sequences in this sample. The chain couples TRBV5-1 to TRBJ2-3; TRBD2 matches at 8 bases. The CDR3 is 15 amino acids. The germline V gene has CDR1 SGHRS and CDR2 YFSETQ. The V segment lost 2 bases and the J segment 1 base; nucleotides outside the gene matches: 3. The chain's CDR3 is CASSLAGDRTDTQYF. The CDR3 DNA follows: TGCGCCAGCAGCTTAGCGGGAGACCGCACAGATACGCAGTATTTT.

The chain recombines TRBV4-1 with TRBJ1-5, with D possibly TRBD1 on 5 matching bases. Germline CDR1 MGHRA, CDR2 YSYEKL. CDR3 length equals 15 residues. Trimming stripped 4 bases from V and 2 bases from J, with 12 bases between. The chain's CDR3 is CASSLTGGGNQPQHF. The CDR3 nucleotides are TGCGCCAGCAGCCTTACAGGTGGTGGCAATCAGCCCCAGCATTTT.

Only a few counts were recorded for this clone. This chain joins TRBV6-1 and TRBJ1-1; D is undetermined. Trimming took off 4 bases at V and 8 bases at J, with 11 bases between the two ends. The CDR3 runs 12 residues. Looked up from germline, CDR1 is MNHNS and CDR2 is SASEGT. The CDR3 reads CASSGPVSEAFF. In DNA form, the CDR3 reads TGTGCCAGCAGTGGTCCAGTATCAGAAGCTTTCTTT.

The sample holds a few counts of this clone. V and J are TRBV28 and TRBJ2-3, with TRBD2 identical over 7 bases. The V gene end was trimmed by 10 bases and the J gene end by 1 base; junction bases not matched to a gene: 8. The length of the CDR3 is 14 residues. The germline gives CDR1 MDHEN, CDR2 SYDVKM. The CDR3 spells CATKKAGGTDTQYF. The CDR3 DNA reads TGTGCCACCAAAAAGGCGGGGGGCACAGATACGCAGTATTTT.

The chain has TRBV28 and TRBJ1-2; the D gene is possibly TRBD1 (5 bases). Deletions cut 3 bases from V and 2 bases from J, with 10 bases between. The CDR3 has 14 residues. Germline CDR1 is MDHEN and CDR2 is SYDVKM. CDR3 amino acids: CASSFWSGNYGYTF. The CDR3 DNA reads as TGTGCCAGCAGTTTCTGGTCAGGGAACTATGGCTACACCTTC.

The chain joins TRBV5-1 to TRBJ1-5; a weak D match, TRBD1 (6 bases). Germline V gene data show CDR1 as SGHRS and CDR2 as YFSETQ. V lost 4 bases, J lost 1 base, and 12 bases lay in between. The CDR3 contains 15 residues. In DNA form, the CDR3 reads TGCGCCAGCAGCAGAACAGGACAGAGCAATCAGCCCCAGCATTTT. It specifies CASSRTGQSNQPQHF.

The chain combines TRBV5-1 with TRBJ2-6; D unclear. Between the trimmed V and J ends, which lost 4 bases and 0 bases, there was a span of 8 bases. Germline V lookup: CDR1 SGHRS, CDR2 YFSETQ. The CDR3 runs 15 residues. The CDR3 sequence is CASSQQYSGANVLTF. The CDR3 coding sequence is TGCGCCAGCAGCCAACAGTACTCTGGGGCCAACGTCCTGACTTTC.

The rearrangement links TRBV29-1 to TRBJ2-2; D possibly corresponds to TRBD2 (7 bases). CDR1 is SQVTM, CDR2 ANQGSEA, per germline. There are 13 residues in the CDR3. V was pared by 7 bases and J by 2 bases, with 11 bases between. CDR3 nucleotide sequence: TGCAGCGCAAGGGGGGGTAACACCGGGGAGCTGTTTTTT. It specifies CSARGGNTGELFF.

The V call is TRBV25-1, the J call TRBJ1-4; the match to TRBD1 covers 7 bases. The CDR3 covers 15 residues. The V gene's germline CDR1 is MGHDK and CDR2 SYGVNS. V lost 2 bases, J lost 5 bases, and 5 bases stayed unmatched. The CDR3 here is CASSERRGVNEKLFF. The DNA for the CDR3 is TGTGCCAGCAGTGAACGCAGGGGGGTGAATGAAAAACTGTTTTTT.

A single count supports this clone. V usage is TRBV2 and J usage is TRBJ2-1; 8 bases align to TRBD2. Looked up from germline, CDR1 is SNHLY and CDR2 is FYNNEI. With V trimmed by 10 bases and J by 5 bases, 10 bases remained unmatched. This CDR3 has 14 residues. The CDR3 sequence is CATTRGGQNNEQFF. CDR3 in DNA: TGTGCCACTACTCGGGGGGGTCAAAACAATGAGCAGTTCTTC.

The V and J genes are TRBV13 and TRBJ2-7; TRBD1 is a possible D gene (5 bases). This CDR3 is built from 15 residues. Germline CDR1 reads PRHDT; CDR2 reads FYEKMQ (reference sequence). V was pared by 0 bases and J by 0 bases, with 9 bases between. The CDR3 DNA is TGTGCCAGCAGCTTAGGCAGCAGGGTCTCCTACGAGCAGTACTTC. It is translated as CASSLGSRVSYEQYF.

In DNA form, the CDR3 reads TGTGCCAGCAGTTGGACAGCGAGCTTCACAGATACGCAGTATTTT. Its protein is CASSWTASFTDTQYF. The chain recombines TRBV6-1 with TRBJ2-3, with D perhaps TRBD1 (6 bases). This CDR3 contains 15 residues. Trimming stripped 5 bases from V and 2 bases from J, with 14 bases between. The germline V gene has CDR1 MNHNS and CDR2 SASEGT.

The CDR3 region is CASRPGLAAGELFF. CDR3 sequence (DNA): TGTGCCAGCAGGCCCGGGCTAGCGGCGGGGGAGCTGTTTTTT. The chain links TRBV5-4 to TRBJ2-2; 7 nucleotides line up with TRBD2. J gave up 8 bases and V 5 bases, and 9 bases lay outside the gene matches. Germline V gene lookup returns CDR1 SGHNT and CDR2 YYREEE (reference sequence). The length of the CDR3 is 14 residues.

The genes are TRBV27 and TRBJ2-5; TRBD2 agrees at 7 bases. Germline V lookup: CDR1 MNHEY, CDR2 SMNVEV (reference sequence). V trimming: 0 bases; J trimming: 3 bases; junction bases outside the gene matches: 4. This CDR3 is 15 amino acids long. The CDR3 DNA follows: TGTGCCAGCAGTTTATCCGGGGGGTTTAAAGAGACCCAGTACTTC. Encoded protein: CASSLSGGFKETQYF.

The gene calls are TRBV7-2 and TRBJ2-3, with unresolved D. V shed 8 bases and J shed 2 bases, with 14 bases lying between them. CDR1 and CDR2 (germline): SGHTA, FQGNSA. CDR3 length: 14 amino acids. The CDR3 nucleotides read TGTGCCAGCTCGGCGGAGATATACACAGATACGCAGTATTTT. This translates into CASSAEIYTDTQYF.

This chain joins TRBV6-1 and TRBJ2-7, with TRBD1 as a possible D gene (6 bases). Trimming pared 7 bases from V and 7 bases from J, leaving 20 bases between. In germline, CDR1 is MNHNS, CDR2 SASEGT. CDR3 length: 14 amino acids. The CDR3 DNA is TGTGCCAGCACTAATACCGGGACACCGGGGGAGCAGTACTTC. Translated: CASTNTGTPGEQYF.

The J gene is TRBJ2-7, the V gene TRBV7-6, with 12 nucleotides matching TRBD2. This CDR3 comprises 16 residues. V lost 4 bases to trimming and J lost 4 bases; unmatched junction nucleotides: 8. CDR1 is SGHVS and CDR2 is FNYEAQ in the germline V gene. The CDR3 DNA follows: TGTGCCAGCAGCTCACCCGGACTAGCGGGAAAGTACGAGCAGTACTTC. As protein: CASSSPGLAGKYEQYF.

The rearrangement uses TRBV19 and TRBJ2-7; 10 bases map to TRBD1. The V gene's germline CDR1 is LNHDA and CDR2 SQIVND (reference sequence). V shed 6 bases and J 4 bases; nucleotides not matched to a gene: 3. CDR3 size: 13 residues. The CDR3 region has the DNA TGTGCCAGTAGCGGACAGGGGGTTTACGAGCAGTACTTC. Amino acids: CASSGQGVYEQYF.

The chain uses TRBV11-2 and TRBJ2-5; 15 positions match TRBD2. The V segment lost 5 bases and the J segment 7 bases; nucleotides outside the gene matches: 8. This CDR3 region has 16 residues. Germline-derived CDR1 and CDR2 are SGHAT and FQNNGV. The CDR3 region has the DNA TGTGCCAGCAGCCCCGGACTAGCGGGAGGGGTGGGGACCCAGTACTTC. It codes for CASSPGLAGGVGTQYF.

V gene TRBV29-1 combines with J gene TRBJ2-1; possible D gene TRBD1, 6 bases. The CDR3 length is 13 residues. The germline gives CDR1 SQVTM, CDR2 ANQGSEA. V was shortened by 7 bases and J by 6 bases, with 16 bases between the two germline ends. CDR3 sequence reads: CSAILGGPNEQFF. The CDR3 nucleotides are TGCAGCGCGATTCTAGGGGGTCCCAATGAGCAGTTCTTC.

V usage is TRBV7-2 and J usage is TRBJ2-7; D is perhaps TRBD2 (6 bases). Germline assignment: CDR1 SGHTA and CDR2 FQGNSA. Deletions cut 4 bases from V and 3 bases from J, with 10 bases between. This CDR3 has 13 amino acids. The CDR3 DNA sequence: TGTGCCAGCAGCTGGGACTTTAACTACGAGCAGTACTTC. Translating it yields CASSWDFNYEQYF. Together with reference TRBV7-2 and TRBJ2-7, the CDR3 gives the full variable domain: GAGVSQSPSNKVTEKGKDVELRCDPISGHTALYWYRQSLGQGLEFLIYFQGNSAPDKSGLPSDRFSAERTGGSVSTLTIQRTQQEDSAVYLCASSWDFNYEQYFGPGTRLTVT.

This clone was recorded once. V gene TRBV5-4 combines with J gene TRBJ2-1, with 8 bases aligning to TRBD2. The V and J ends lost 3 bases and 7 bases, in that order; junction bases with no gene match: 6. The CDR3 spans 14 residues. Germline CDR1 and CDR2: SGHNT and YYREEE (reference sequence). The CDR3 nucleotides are TGTGCCAGCAGCTCCGGGACTAGTGATAATGAGCAGTTCTTC. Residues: CASSSGTSDNEQFF.

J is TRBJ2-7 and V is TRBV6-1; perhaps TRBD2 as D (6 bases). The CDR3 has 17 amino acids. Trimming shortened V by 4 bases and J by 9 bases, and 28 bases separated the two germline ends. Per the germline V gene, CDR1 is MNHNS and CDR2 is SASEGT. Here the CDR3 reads CASSGGTLGVTGVRQYF. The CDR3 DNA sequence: TGTGCCAGCAGTGGGGGGACCCTCGGGGTAACGGGGGTCAGGCAGTACTTC.

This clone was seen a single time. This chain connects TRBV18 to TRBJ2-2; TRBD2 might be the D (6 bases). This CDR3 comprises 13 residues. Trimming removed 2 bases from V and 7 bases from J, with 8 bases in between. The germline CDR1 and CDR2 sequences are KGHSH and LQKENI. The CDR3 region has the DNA TGTGCCAGCTCACCATCGCGGGGCGGGGAGCTGTTTTTT. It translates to CASSPSRGGELFF.